The rows below give T cell receptor beta chains drawn from one sample of a study of T cells in Graves' hyperthyroidism and ophthalmopathy. TCRdb re-called the multiplex PCR reads with MiXCR, one entry per CDR3 protein. The sample has around 350,000 distinct CDR3 sequences, around 25% seen once; the top ten hold around four fifths. Sample: blood. These receptors were obtained from a man aged 50 to 59 with Graves' hyperthyroidism. Both conserved end residues are part of each CDR3. D genes are given only for firm matches. Clone size is stated in some rows and not others, as once, few, many or a class when expanded.

clone_size j_call v_call d_call cdr3_aa cdr3_nt
NA TRBJ2-3 TRBV10-3 TRBD2 CAINPSGRWDTQYF TGTGCCATCAACCCTAGCGGGAGATGGGATACGCAGTATTTT
NA TRBJ2-7 TRBV5-1 NA CASSLEGAPYEQYF TGCGCCAGCAGCTTGGAAGGGGCCCCCTACGAGCAGTACTTC
many TRBJ2-3 TRBV11-2 NA CASSLLEAGTVRDTQYF TGTGCCAGCAGCTTACTGGAGGCAGGAACTGTACGAGATACGCAGTATTTT
many TRBJ2-5 TRBV5-1 TRBD2 CASSSGTSGSIGETQYF TGCGCCAGCAGCTCCGGGACTAGCGGGAGTATTGGAGAGACCCAGTACTTC
NA TRBJ1-2 TRBV19 TRBD1 CASSISGQGYGYTF TGTGCCAGTAGTATTAGTGGACAGGGATATGGCTACACCTTC
few TRBJ2-7 TRBV20-1 NA CSVGSGSYEQYF TGCAGTGTTGGTAGCGGATCCTACGAGCAGTACTTC
NA TRBJ2-2 TRBV5-5 TRBD2 CASSLGGWTNTGELFF TGTGCCAGCAGCCTGGGGGGGTGGACAAACACCGGGGAGCTGTTTTTT
NA TRBJ2-7 TRBV7-2 NA CASSFYICSARPQTSGSSYEQYF NA
few TRBJ2-3 TRBV3-1 TRBD2 CASSQVGLAGEDTQYF TGTGCCAGCAGCCAAGTAGGACTAGCGGGAGAGGATACGCAGTATTTT
few TRBJ2-3 TRBV5-5 TRBD2 CASSRPLAGGEDTQYF TGTGCCAGCAGCCGGCCCCTAGCGGGAGGAGAGGATACGCAGTATTTT
many TRBJ2-7 TRBV28 NA CASIPYSRSSYEQYF TGTGCCAGCATCCCTTATAGCAGGTCCTCCTACGAGCAGTACTTC
NA TRBJ2-2 TRBV5-5 TRBD1 CASSLELSRQGVTGELFF TGTGCCAGCAGCTTGGAGTTGAGCCGACAGGGAGTTACCGGGGAGCTGTTTTTT
few TRBJ1-1 TRBV6-5 NA CASSLVQANTEAFF TGTGCCAGCAGTTTAGTACAGGCGAACACTGAAGCTTTCTTT
NA TRBJ2-1 TRBV28 NA CASSLVLGELGYNEQFF TGTGCCAGCAGTTTAGTTCTAGGGGAGCTGGGCTACAATGAGCAGTTCTTC
few TRBJ2-7 TRBV27 TRBD2 CASSLVLAGGSYEQYF TGTGCCAGCAGTTTAGTACTAGCGGGGGGTTCCTACGAGCAGTACTTC
few TRBJ1-2 TRBV3-1 NA CASSPRGDPLPNYGYTF TGTGCCAGCAGCCCTAGAGGAGACCCACTACCTAACTATGGCTACACCTTC
many TRBJ2-2 TRBV3-1 TRBD2 CASSQVLAAGELFF TGTGCCAGCAGCCAAGTGCTAGCGGCCGGGGAGCTGTTTTTT
many TRBJ2-5 TRBV6-1 NA CASSEEGSAIETQYF TGTGCCAGCAGTGAAGAAGGTAGCGCGATAGAGACCCAGTACTTC
NA TRBJ2-1 TRBV6-4 TRBD2 CASSERRLAGGFFNEQFF TGTGCCAGCAGTGAAAGAAGGTTAGCGGGAGGTTTTTTCAATGAGCAGTTCTTC
many TRBJ2-3 TRBV11-1 TRBD1 CASSSQGAGADTQYF TGTGCCAGCAGCTCACAGGGGGCAGGGGCAGATACGCAGTATTTT
many TRBJ2-3 TRBV5-1 NA CASSLILGDTQYF TGCGCCAGCAGCTTGATCCTCGGGGATACGCAGTATTTT
NA TRBJ2-1 TRBV27 TRBD2 CASRPSGRAYNEQFF TGTGCCAGCAGACCGAGCGGGAGGGCATACAATGAGCAGTTCTTC
many TRBJ2-5 TRBV11-2 NA CASSFRRQETQYF TGTGCCAGCAGCTTTCGCAGACAAGAGACCCAGTACTTC
NA TRBJ2-7 TRBV20-1 TRBD2 CSASLGGRAGYEQYF TGCAGTGCTAGTCTGGGCGGGAGGGCCGGGTACGAGCAGTACTTC
many TRBJ1-1 TRBV6-1 TRBD1 CASSGGQEKIYGAFF TGTGCCAGCAGTGGGGGACAGGAGAAGATTTATGGGGCTTTCTTT
few TRBJ2-7 TRBV6-1 NA CASRPDNREQYF TGTGCCAGCAGACCTGACAATCGCGAGCAGTACTTC
few TRBJ2-7 TRBV29-1 NA CSVGSGYEQYF TGCAGCGTTGGATCGGGTTACGAGCAGTACTTC
few TRBJ2-1 TRBV2 TRBD2 CASSEAPSAGLAVNEQFF TGTGCCAGCAGTGAAGCCCCTTCCGCGGGACTAGCGGTTAATGAGCAGTTCTTC
NA TRBJ2-7 TRBV5-1 TRBD2 CASSLSAGVYEQYF TGCGCCAGCAGCTTGTCAGCGGGAGTCTACGAGCAGTACTTC
few TRBJ2-3 TRBV5-5 TRBD1 CASSPTGNPDTQYF TGTGCCAGCAGCCCGACAGGGAACCCAGATACGCAGTATTTT
NA TRBJ2-7 TRBV6-1 TRBD1 CASSDSGQGSYEQYF TGTGCCAGCAGTGACTCTGGACAGGGGTCCTACGAGCAGTACTTC
many TRBJ2-7 TRBV7-9 NA CASSVSGGLGEQYF TGTGCCAGCAGCGTATCCGGAGGGCTGGGCGAGCAGTACTTC
few TRBJ1-1 TRBV10-3 NA CAISESGTEAFF TGTGCCATCAGTGAGTCAGGCACTGAAGCTTTCTTT
NA TRBJ2-5 TRBV15 TRBD1 CATSRGTGEETQYF TGTGCCACCAGCAGGGGGACAGGGGAAGAGACCCAGTACTTC
many TRBJ2-7 TRBV6-1 NA CASSQGGPGSYEQYF TGTGCCAGCAGCCAGGGGGGCCCCGGTTCCTACGAGCAGTACTTC
NA TRBJ2-3 TRBV20-1 TRBD2 CSARPTSGSLPDTQYF TGCAGTGCTAGGCCCACTAGCGGGAGTTTGCCAGATACGCAGTATTTT
many TRBJ2-5 TRBV11-2 TRBD2 CASSLRLAGATKETQYF TGTGCCAGCAGCTTACGTCTAGCGGGAGCCACTAAAGAGACCCAGTACTTC
few TRBJ1-5 TRBV20-1 TRBD1 CSARQGVFDNQPQHF TGCAGTGCTAGACAGGGGGTGTTTGACAATCAGCCCCAGCATTTT
few TRBJ2-1 TRBV5-1 NA CASSLVPEWGEQFF TGCGCCAGCAGCTTGGTCCCAGAATGGGGGGAGCAGTTCTTC
many TRBJ1-2 TRBV7-8 TRBD1 CASSLTGAYGYTF TGTGCCAGCAGCTTGACAGGGGCCTATGGCTACACCTTC
few TRBJ1-2 TRBV5-1 NA CASSQDGGYTF TGCGCCAGCAGCCAGGACGGTGGCTACACCTTC
few TRBJ2-1 TRBV15 TRBD2 CATRASGTREQFF TGTGCCACCAGAGCTAGCGGGACGCGGGAGCAGTTCTTC
few TRBJ1-5 TRBV5-4 TRBD1 CASSSMGQSNQPQHF TGTGCCAGCAGCTCGATGGGACAGAGCAATCAGCCCCAGCATTTT
NA TRBJ2-3 TRBV7-9 TRBD1 CASSLGQGKNTDTQYF TGTGCCAGCAGCTTGGGACAGGGAAAAAACACAGATACGCAGTATTTT
NA TRBJ2-3 TRBV29-1 TRBD1 CSVDHRGTDTQYF TGCAGCGTTGACCACAGGGGAACCGATACGCAGTATTTT
many TRBJ2-7 TRBV11-3 NA CASSLGRNEQYF TGTGCCAGCAGCTTGGGACGAAACGAGCAGTACTTC
NA TRBJ2-1 TRBV11-3 NA CASSLMGRRGPYNEQFF TGTGCCAGCAGCTTAATGGGGAGGAGGGGCCCCTACAATGAGCAGTTCTTC
many TRBJ2-3 TRBV28 NA CASSLPDRPGGTQYF TGTGCCAGCAGTTTACCGGACCGACCGGGCGGTACGCAGTATTTT
NA TRBJ2-7 TRBV6-4 NA CASGKKGTAYEQYF TGTGCCAGTGGAAAAAAGGGAACAGCCTACGAGCAGTACTTC
many TRBJ1-5 TRBV3-1 NA CASSGSINQPQHF TGTGCCAGCTCGGGGTCAATCAATCAGCCCCAGCATTTT
NA TRBJ1-2 TRBV5-5 TRBD1 CASSPRPGTGFNGYTF TGTGCCAGCAGCCCCCGGCCCGGGACAGGGTTCAATGGCTACACCTTC
many TRBJ2-1 TRBV5-1 NA CASRVGNEQFF TGCGCCAGCAGGGTCGGGAATGAGCAGTTCTTC